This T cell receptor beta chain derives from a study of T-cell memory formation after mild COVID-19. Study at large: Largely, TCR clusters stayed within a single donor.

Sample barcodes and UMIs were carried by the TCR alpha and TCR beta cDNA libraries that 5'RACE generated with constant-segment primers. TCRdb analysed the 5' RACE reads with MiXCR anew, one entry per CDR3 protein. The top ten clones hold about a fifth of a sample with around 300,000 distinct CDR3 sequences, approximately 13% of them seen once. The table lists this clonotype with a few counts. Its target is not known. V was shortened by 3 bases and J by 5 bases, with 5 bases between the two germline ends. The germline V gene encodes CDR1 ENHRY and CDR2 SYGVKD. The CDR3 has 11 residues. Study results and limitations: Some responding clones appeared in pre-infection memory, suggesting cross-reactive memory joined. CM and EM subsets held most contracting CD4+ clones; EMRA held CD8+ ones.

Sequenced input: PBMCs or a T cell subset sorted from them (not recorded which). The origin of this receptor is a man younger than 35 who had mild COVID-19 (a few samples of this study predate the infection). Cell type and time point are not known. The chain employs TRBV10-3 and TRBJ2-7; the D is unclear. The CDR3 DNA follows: TGTGCCATCAGTGAAAGAAACGAGCAGTACTTC. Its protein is CAISERNEQYF.